A single sample is the source of the 2 T cell receptor beta chains below, sequenced in a study of cytomegalovirus exposure and HLA in healthy donors. Use of 60 Vbeta and 13 Jbeta primers characterized the PCR. The table came from immunoSEQ multiplex PCR; TCRdb's copy has only in-frame clones and leaves some out. This sample's table reports around 63,000 clones. Sequencing was performed on PBMCs. The receptors stem from a woman in her 30s in good health and CMV-seronegative.

This chain uses TRBV4-2 with TRBJ1-1, with TRBD1 matching 9 bases. Germline-derived CDR1 and CDR2 are LGHNA and YNFKEQ. V gave up 5 bases and J gave up 1 base; unmatched junction bases: 14. This CDR3 has 18 amino acids. Here the CDR3 DNA reads TGTGCCAGCAGCGGTACGGGACAGGGACTCCCCTCGAACACTGAAGCTTTCTTT. Protein: CASSGTGQGLPSNTEAFF.

The chain carries TRBV30 and TRBJ2-7, with TRBD1 identical over 7 bases. The CDR3 spans 12 residues. CDR1 and CDR2 from the germline V gene are GTSNPN and SVGIG (reference sequence). The ends lost 7 bases at V and 1 base at J; junction bases unmatched: 4. CDR3 DNA sequence: TGTGCCTTTAACAGGGGATCCTACGAGCAGTACTTC. This gives the protein CAFNRGSYEQYF. Full variable domain (remainder filled in from reference TRBV30 and TRBJ2-7): SQTIHQWPATLVQPVGSPLSLECTVEGTSNPNLYWYRQAAGRGLQLLFYSVGIGQISSEVPQNLSASRPQDRQFILSSKKLLLSDSGFYLCAFNRGSYEQYFGPGTRLTVT.